This T cell receptor (beta chain) derives from a study of CD8+ T cells in alopecia areata. The wider study: The investigators scored severity in treated patients by the percentage of affected scalp area.

The treatment: oral pan-JAK inhibitor, 5-10 mg twice daily. Germline values: CDR1 MDHEN, CDR2 SYDVKM. V was clipped by 6 bases and J by 6 bases, with 8 bases between them. There are 12 residues in the CDR3. Extraction and reverse transcription of RNA yielded cDNA as the sequencing template. The protocol was immunoSEQ multiplex PCR, while the TCRdb copy is restricted to in-frame clones and leaves out a portion. Of about 210,000 clones listed, around 43% are singletons. On this clone: As yet, its antigen is unknown.

General observations from the study: Uncertainty remains about how baseline CD8+ expansion links to response, with one nonresponder.

This TCR came from a human donor with alopecia areata. This rearrangement joins TRBV28 to TRBJ2-2; D remains ambiguous. Sequencing used CD4+ T cells sorted from blood, obtained at approximately week 37, from a patient treated with tofacitinib. The CDR3 DNA sequence: TGTGCCAGCAGGTCCCGCTCCGGGGAGCTGTTTTTT. This translates into CASRSRSGELFF.